These 26 T cell receptor beta chains were sequenced from one sample in a study of CD8+ T cells in alopecia areata (dated by TCRdb to the late 2010s). Receptor amplification or capture employed the immunoSEQ multiplex PCR assay. For TCR sequencing, RNA was extracted from every sample and reverse transcribed into cDNA to serve as template. Here the immuneACCESS table is served through TCRdb, limited to in-frame sequences with V and J called. Missing clones are a known gap in these copies; in checked studies unresolved V genes cover under half, and the rest lacks a known reason. The sample yields 15,000 to 20,000 clones; 50% to 60% were counted once. The ten largest clones add up to 8% to 10% of the sample. This specimen's time point label, per the study, means: 4 weeks on oral tofacitinib. The treatment or condition label on this specimen signifies: oral pan-JAK inhibitor, 5-10 mg twice daily. Lesional scalp punch biopsies and peripheral blood were obtained from alopecia areata patients.

The input for sequencing was skin, taken at week 4, from a patient treated with tofacitinib. All receptors come from a human donor with alopecia areata.

The chain has TRBV7-2 and TRBJ1-3; D is undetermined. From germline, CDR1 is SGHTA and CDR2 FQGNSA. This CDR3 contains 15 residues. Trimming took 1 base from V and 0 from J, leaving 7 bases between them. The CDR3 here is CASSLGSGSGNTIYF. The CDR3 coding sequence is TGTGCCAGCAGCTTAGGTTCGGGCTCTGGAAACACCATATATTTT. The variable domain in full, completed from reference TRBV7-2 and TRBJ1-3, reads GAGVSQSPSNKVTEKGKDVELRCDPISGHTALYWYRQSLGQGLEFLIYFQGNSAPDKSGLPSDRFSAERTGGSVSTLTIQRTQQEDSAVYLCASSLGSGSGNTIYFGEGSWLTVV.

The rearrangement joins TRBV4-2 to TRBJ2-1, with D perhaps TRBD2 (6 bases). The CDR3 is 15 amino acids. Trimming took 0 bases from V and 5 from J, leaving 11 bases between them. Germline loops: CDR1 LGHNA, CDR2 YNFKEQ. The CDR3 sequence: CASSQDTSFNNEQFF. The CDR3 DNA reads as TGTGCCAGCAGCCAAGACACTAGCTTTAACAATGAGCAGTTCTTC.

The rearrangement uses TRBV6-1 and TRBJ1-5; D remains unclear. The CDR3 contains 13 residues. The germline CDR1 and CDR2 sequences are MNHNS and SASEGT. V was shortened by 5 bases and J by 4 bases, with 9 bases between the two germline ends. The CDR3: CASSLKQNQPQHF. CDR3 coding DNA: TGTGCCAGCAGTTTAAAACAGAATCAGCCCCAGCATTTT.

This rearrangement joins TRBV5-1 to TRBJ1-1; TRBD1 might be the D (6 bases). The CDR3 spans 14 residues. In germline, CDR1 is SGHRS, CDR2 YFSETQ. V was clipped by 5 bases and J by 4 bases, with 15 bases between them. The CDR3 is CASSEGEWGTEAFF. CDR3 sequence (DNA): TGCGCCAGCAGTGAGGGGGAATGGGGCACTGAAGCTTTCTTT.

The chain carries TRBV19 and TRBJ1-3; 9 bases fit TRBD1. CDR1 and CDR2 from the germline V gene are LNHDA and SQIVND (reference sequence). Trimming at V came to 9 bases and at J to 6 bases, leaving 6 bases not matched to a gene. The CDR3 extends over 13 amino acids. In DNA, the CDR3 is TGTGCCAGCCGGCGGGACAGGGTAAACACCATATATTTT. Translated, it gives CASRRDRVNTIYF.

The chain recombines TRBV7-8 with TRBJ2-5; possible D gene TRBD2, 6 bases. With 1 base removed from V and 5 bases from J, the gap between germline ends came to 11 bases. Germline CDR1 SGHVS, CDR2 FQNEAQ. The CDR3 loop spans 14 amino acids. This chain's CDR3 is CASSLVRLAETQYF. As DNA, the CDR3 is TGTGCCAGCAGCTTAGTCCGCCTAGCGGAGACCCAGTACTTC.

The J gene is TRBJ1-4, the V gene TRBV29-1; 8 bases match TRBD1. V gave up 6 bases and J gave up 8 bases; unmatched junction bases: 8. This CDR3 is built from 13 residues. Germline V lookup: CDR1 SQVTM, CDR2 ANQGSEA. CDR3 bases: TGCAGCGTCTTAGGACAGGGTGTCGAAAAACTGTTTTTT. Translation: CSVLGQGVEKLFF.

V and J are TRBV19 and TRBJ1-2; D is unclear. Germline V gene data show CDR1 as LNHDA and CDR2 as SQIVND (reference sequence). Trimming stripped 4 bases from V and 8 bases from J, with 11 bases between. The CDR3 loop spans 12 amino acids. This chain's CDR3 is CASSTRTGGYTF. The DNA of the CDR3 is TGTGCCAGTAGTACCCGGACCGGAGGCTACACCTTC.

This clone came up a few times. J is TRBJ1-1 and V is TRBV7-2; D not certain. This CDR3 is 13 amino acids long. Germline V gene lookup returns CDR1 SGHTA and CDR2 FQGNSA. The V and J ends lost 2 bases and 1 base respectively, with 5 bases between them. CDR3 loop: CASSLWQNTEAFF. CDR3 nucleotide sequence: TGTGCCAGCAGCTTATGGCAGAACACTGAAGCTTTCTTT.

The V gene is TRBV28, the J gene TRBJ1-2; unclear D gene. Between the trimmed V and J ends, which lost 6 bases and 3 bases, there was a span of 17 bases. CDR3 length equals 15 residues. In germline, CDR1 is MDHEN, CDR2 SYDVKM. The CDR3 here is CASRPLGVSHYGYTF. The CDR3 nucleotides are TGTGCCAGCAGACCCCTTGGCGTATCCCACTATGGCTACACCTTC.

The chain is built from TRBV19 and TRBJ2-3; D might be TRBD1 (6 bases). The germline V gene encodes CDR1 LNHDA and CDR2 SQIVND (reference sequence). There are 14 residues in the CDR3. Between the trimmed V and J ends, which lost 4 bases and 9 bases, there was a span of 17 bases. This CDR3 reads CASSTGRDTGTQYF. The CDR3 DNA reads as TGTGCCAGTAGTACTGGAAGGGACACTGGAACGCAGTATTTT.

This chain links TRBV28 with TRBJ2-7, with 7 positions matching TRBD1. Trimming removed 5 bases from V and 2 bases from J; junction bases left unmatched: 12. The germline V gene encodes CDR1 MDHEN and CDR2 SYDVKM. The CDR3 sequence is 16 residues long. Here the CDR3 DNA reads TGTGCCAGCAGTCCCTCGGGACAGCCCCTCGCCTACGAGCAGTACTTC. It is translated as CASSPSGQPLAYEQYF.

V is TRBV5-1 and J is TRBJ2-5; no firm D call. The DNA end favors TRBJ2-7, so the J call may be wrong. This CDR3 region has 13 residues. Germline loops: CDR1 SGHRS, CDR2 YFSETQ. The CDR3 protein is CASSLEVGIEQYF. CDR3 sequence (DNA): TGCGCCAGCAGCTTGGAGGTTGGGATCGAGCAGTACTTC.

The chain couples TRBV28 to TRBJ1-5; the D gene is possibly TRBD1 (5 bases). In germline, CDR1 is MDHEN, CDR2 SYDVKM. CDR3 length: 15 residues. V dropped 10 bases and J dropped 4 bases, with 20 bases sitting between them. The CDR3 sequence: CATDSMGPANQPQHF. DNA for the CDR3: TGTGCCACAGACAGCATGGGTCCAGCAAATCAGCCCCAGCATTTT.

CDR3: CSARANPVAFF. CDR3 sequence (DNA): TGCAGTGCTAGAGCCAACCCTGTAGCTTTCTTT. This sequence joins TRBV20-1 and TRBJ1-1; D gene uncertain. There are 11 residues in the CDR3. Germline loops: CDR1 DFQATT, CDR2 SNEGSKA (reference sequence). Trimming pared 1 base from V and 10 bases from J, leaving 10 bases between.

The genes are TRBV19 and TRBJ2-7; D gene uncertain. Germline V gene data show CDR1 as LNHDA and CDR2 as SQIVND (reference sequence). The CDR3 is 13 amino acids. Trimming cost V 5 bases and J 1 base, with 9 bases left between them. The CDR3 DNA reads TGTGCCAGTAGTGCTGGGATTTCCTACGAGCAGTACTTC. This encodes CASSAGISYEQYF.

The V and J genes are TRBV6-5 and TRBJ1-4; D not certain. Trimming stripped 0 bases from V and 7 bases from J, with 15 bases between. CDR1 is MNHEY and CDR2 is SVGAGI in the germline V gene. The CDR3 has 16 amino acids. The CDR3 loop reads CASSYSFTPGGEKLFF. The CDR3 nucleotides read TGTGCCAGCAGTTACTCCTTTACACCTGGAGGTGAAAAACTGTTTTTT.

This clone was found once. The chain employs TRBV5-4 and TRBJ2-7; 7 nucleotides agree with TRBD1. Germline lookup yields CDR1 SGHNT and CDR2 YYREEE (reference sequence). The ends lost 10 bases at V and 1 base at J; junction bases unmatched: 11. The CDR3 extends over 14 amino acids. As DNA, the CDR3 is TGTGCCTCCCTGAACCCGACAGGGTCCTACGAGCAGTACTTC. Amino acids: CASLNPTGSYEQYF.

The chain links TRBV19 to TRBJ2-3; D is uncertain. Germline lookup yields CDR1 LNHDA and CDR2 SQIVND (reference sequence). V was pared by 4 bases and J by 0 bases, with 11 bases between. This CDR3 has 15 residues. The chain's CDR3 is CASSNLADSTDTQYF. CDR3 bases: TGTGCCAGTAGTAACCTCGCAGACAGCACAGATACGCAGTATTTT.

V usage is TRBV9 and J usage is TRBJ2-3; 9 nucleotides match TRBD2. V lost 9 bases, J lost 0 bases, and 17 bases stayed unmatched. The length of the CDR3 is 18 residues. From germline, CDR1 is SGDLS and CDR2 YYNGEE. In DNA form, the CDR3 reads TGTGCCACGTCAGTCGGAGCGGGGGGACTTTATAGCACAGATACGCAGTATTTT. Translating gives CATSVGAGGLYSTDTQYF.

The chain is built from TRBV5-6 and TRBJ2-3, with a tentative D call TRBD1 (5 bases). Germline CDR1 reads SGHDT; CDR2 reads YYEEEE. V gave up 3 bases and J gave up 2 bases, with 10 bases separating them. The CDR3 totals 14 residues. CDR3 nucleotide sequence: TGTGCCAGCAGCTCCCTGACAGACACAGATACGCAGTATTTT. It yields the protein CASSSLTDTDTQYF.

There are a few counts of this clone. CDR3 DNA: TGTGCCAGCAGCCCCGGCGCAGGGTGGGCAGATACGCAGTATTTT. Residues: CASSPGAGWADTQYF. This chain connects TRBV4-2 to TRBJ2-3; the D gene is possibly TRBD1 (5 bases). Germline V gene sequence: CDR1 LGHNA, CDR2 YNFKEQ. This CDR3 has 15 amino acids. The germline V and J ends were trimmed by 4 bases and 4 bases, with 15 bases remaining between them.

This sequence joins TRBV2 and TRBJ1-2, with D uncertain. Germline assignment: CDR1 SNHLY and CDR2 FYNNEI. V was cut by 1 base and J by 0 bases, with 9 bases left in between. The CDR3 runs 15 residues. The CDR3 DNA sequence: TGTGCCAGCAGTGAAGGCCCGGGCCCTAACTATGGCTACACCTTC. Protein sequence: CASSEGPGPNYGYTF.

The chain joins TRBV14 to TRBJ1-2; D unclear. The V and J ends lost 1 base and 1 base respectively, with 7 bases between them. The CDR3 runs to 14 residues. Germline assignment: CDR1 SGHDN and CDR2 FVKESK. CDR3 sequence (DNA): TGTGCCAGCAGCCAAGGGCAGCTTAACTATGGCTACACCTTC. Amino acid sequence: CASSQGQLNYGYTF.

CDR3 in DNA: TGTGCCAGCAGCCAAGTACAGGGCGTGGGCGAGCAGTACTTC. Amino acid sequence: CASSQVQGVGEQYF. The genes are TRBV11-2 and TRBJ2-7; D possibly corresponds to TRBD1 (6 bases). Between the trimmed V and J ends, which lost 5 bases and 6 bases, there was a span of 17 bases. The germline gives CDR1 SGHAT, CDR2 FQNNGV. The CDR3 consists of 14 residues.

This chain links TRBV7-2 with TRBJ2-3; maybe TRBD1 (6 bases). Germline CDR1 SGHTA, CDR2 FQGNSA. The ends were cut back, 5 bases at V and 1 base at J, with 16 bases in the middle. This CDR3 is 16 amino acids long. For the CDR3, the DNA is TGTGCCAGCAGCCCCTGGCAGGGGTCGGGCACAGATACGCAGTATTTT. Its translation is CASSPWQGSGTDTQYF.